This TCR beta chain was captured in a study of T cells in Graves' hyperthyroidism and ophthalmopathy. With respect to this clonotype: One end of the junction fails to match germline, which may point to a read error.

The CDR3 is made up of 13 amino acids. There were TCR beta CDR3 regions amplified from RNA transcripts. First-round RT-PCR of the TCR CDR3 relied on the HTBI primer set. Each CDR3 protein gets one entry after TCRdb re-called the multiplex PCR reads with MiXCR. This sample yields fewer than 900,000 distinct CDR3 sequences, of which roughly 15% are seen a single time; approximately 8% belongs to the top ten. The specimen sequenced was blood. The rearrangement links TRBV12-3 or TRBV12-4 to TRBJ2-5; no reliable D call. The receptor was derived from a man younger than 35 with Graves' hyperthyroidism. CDR3 bases: TGTACCAGCAGTTTAATCCGGCAAGAGACCCAGTACTTC. Its translation: CTSSLIRQETQYF.